This paragraph covers one TCR beta chain sequence. The sample belongs to a study of STAT5B mutations in CD4+ large granular lymphocyte leukemia. Germline assignment: CDR1 SGHRS and CDR2 YFSETQ. This CDR3 spans 12 amino acids. V gave up 3 bases and J gave up 1 base, with 4 bases separating them. Assay used: immunoSEQ multiplex PCR; TCRdb lists only in-frame clones, some missing. The sample has tens of thousands of clones, approximately 74% seen once. The receptor's source is a human donor in good health. The rearrangement uses TRBV5-1 and TRBJ2-5, with no clear D. Material: CD4+ T cells from blood buffy coats. CDR3: CASSSVQETQYF. The CDR3 bases are TGCGCCAGCAGCTCGGTCCAAGAGACCCAGTACTTC. The full variable domain, with the rest looked up from reference TRBV5-1 and TRBJ2-5, is KAGVTQTPRYLIKTRGQQVTLSCSPISGHRSVSWYQQTPGQGLQFLFEYFSETQRNKGNFPGRFSGRQFSNSRSEMNVSTLELGDSALYLCASSSVQETQYFGPGTRLLVL.